Listed below are T cell receptor beta chains from one sample, sequenced in a study of blood T cell repertoires in COVID-19. Clones were sequenced by immunoSEQ multiplex PCR, and TCRdb holds only the in-frame ones, with some missing. The table lists under 250,000 clones, approximately 85% of them singletons. Sequencing input: peripheral blood. These TCRs come from a woman aged 50 to 60 with active or convalescent COVID-19. Both conserved end residues are part of each CDR3. Fields, in order: V gene, D gene, CDR3 protein. A D gene is named only where the DNA matches it firmly.

V: TRBV5-1
D: NA
CDR3: CASSYRASTEAFF

V: TRBV5-6
D: NA
CDR3: CASSSSRGIISNQPQHF

V: TRBV5-6
D: TRBD1
CDR3: CASSPDRGRYNEQFF

V: TRBV28
D: TRBD1
CDR3: CASHRGRVTEAFF

V: TRBV6-5
D: NA
CDR3: CASTPYGGSPYEQYF

V: TRBV6-5
D: TRBD1
CDR3: CASGGQGKGQETQYF

V: TRBV6-4
D: NA
CDR3: CASSEHENTEAFF

V: TRBV7-3
D: TRBD2
CDR3: CASSPGTSGYNEQFF

V: TRBV6-5
D: NA
CDR3: CASSYLQGEGTGELFF

V: TRBV6-4
D: TRBD1
CDR3: CASRKTGGGTEAFF

V: TRBV6-5
D: NA
CDR3: CASTTRGGANYGYTF

V: TRBV19
D: NA
CDR3: CASRPNLRSYSNQPQHF

V: TRBV28
D: NA
CDR3: CASSLYRTQPQHF

V: TRBV12-3/TRBV12-4
D: NA
CDR3: CASRYADTQYF

V: TRBV5-6
D: NA
CDR3: CASTHGAVSFYGYTF

V: TRBV5-1
D: TRBD1
CDR3: CASSPGQAGANVLTF

V: TRBV5-6
D: TRBD1
CDR3: CASSSTNRGSDYEQYF

V: TRBV7-2
D: NA
CDR3: CASRQRRSTGELFF

V: TRBV19
D: TRBD2
CDR3: CASSQGRLAGRGETQYF

V: TRBV11-2
D: NA
CDR3: CASSPGYGAFF

V: TRBV15
D: NA
CDR3: CATIPGRGKDNEQFF

V: TRBV11-2
D: NA
CDR3: CASSFTQNTEAFF

V: TRBV19
D: TRBD1
CDR3: CASSNHRGKTDGYTF

V: TRBV7-9
D: NA
CDR3: CASSYTSRGSRNEQFF

V: TRBV7-9
D: TRBD2
CDR3: CASSPVTSGSEQYF

V: TRBV11-3
D: TRBD2
CDR3: CASSLGGSSYNEQFF